This is a list of T cell receptor beta chains from one sample in a study of blood T cell repertoires in COVID-19. Clones were read by immunoSEQ multiplex PCR, and TCRdb kept only the in-frame ones, dropping some. Of a few hundred thousand clones detected, more than 85% appear once; the ten largest clones hold around 18%. Sequencing was performed on PBMCs or T cells enriched from blood (not recorded which). The source is a woman in her 30s who had recovered from COVID-19. CDR3s include the opening cysteine and the closing phenylalanine or tryptophan. D genes are given only for firm matches. The size of a clone is reported for some rows only, either as once, few or many, or as a class for expanded clones.

TRBJ2-7 TRBD1 TRBV19 NA CASSIGRTGAYEQYF TGTGCCAGTAGTATTGGGAGAACAGGGGCCTACGAGCAGTACTTC
TRBJ1-3 NA TRBV28 NA CASSTIRGGNTIYF TGTGCCAGCAGTACAATCAGGGGTGGAAACACCATATATTTT
TRBJ1-2 NA TRBV3-1/TRBV3-2 once CASSQDHRGSYGYTF TGTGCCAGCAGCCAAGATCACCGGGGGAGCTATGGCTACACCTTC
TRBJ2-5 NA TRBV2 NA CASLASETQYF TGTGCCAGCCTAGCGTCAGAGACCCAGTACTTC
TRBJ1-2 TRBD1 TRBV28 NA CASSPRLMGQGLSGGYTF TGTGCCAGCAGTCCCCGCCTAATGGGACAGGGTCTCTCGGGTGGCTACACCTTC
TRBJ1-1 NA TRBV7-9 NA CAGRRQDTEAFF TGTGCCGGGCGGCGACAGGACACTGAAGCTTTCTTT
TRBJ2-3 NA TRBV28 NA CASSLGQITDTQYF TGTGCCAGCAGTTTAGGCCAGATCACAGATACGCAGTATTTT
TRBJ2-1 NA TRBV28 NA CASSRPGARQYNEQFF TGTGCCAGCAGTCGACCGGGAGCCCGTCAATACAATGAGCAGTTCTTC
TRBJ2-2 NA TRBV10-3 NA CAIRPGTLNTGELFF TGTGCCATCAGGCCCGGGACACTGAACACCGGGGAGCTGTTTTTT
TRBJ1-4 NA TRBV12-3/TRBV12-4 NA CASSLAGYEKLFF TGTGCCAGCAGTTTAGCCGGTTATGAAAAACTGTTTTTT
TRBJ1-1 TRBD1 TRBV5-1 once CASSLQGVENTEAFF TGCGCCAGCAGCTTACAGGGGGTGGAGAACACTGAAGCTTTCTTT
TRBJ1-1 TRBD1 TRBV7-9 NA CASSPRQGYTEAFF TGTGCCAGCAGCCCTAGACAGGGGTACACTGAAGCTTTCTTT
TRBJ2-2 NA TRBV3-1/TRBV3-2 NA CASSGGADGELFF TGTGCCAGCAGCGGGGGGGCGGACGGGGAGCTGTTTTTT
TRBJ1-2 NA TRBV5-8 NA CASLPAGRGVYGYTF TGTGCCAGCCTCCCTGCGGGGAGAGGGGTCTATGGCTACACCTTC
TRBJ1-5 TRBD1 TRBV28 NA CASSVQGVGNQPQHF TGTGCCAGCAGTGTGCAGGGGGTCGGCAATCAGCCCCAGCATTTT
TRBJ2-3 TRBD1 TRBV3-1/TRBV3-2 NA CASSQDRRGQGTTDTQYF TGTGCCAGCAGCCAAGACCGAAGGGGACAGGGAACCACAGATACGCAGTATTTT
TRBJ2-1 TRBD1 TRBV28 NA CASSGQGNYNEQFF TGTGCCAGCAGCGGACAGGGGAACTACAATGAGCAGTTCTTC
TRBJ2-6 NA TRBV4-2 NA CASSQDSQVAGANVLTF TGTGCCAGCAGCCAAGATTCCCAGGTAGCTGGGGCCAACGTCCTGACTTTC
TRBJ2-7 NA TRBV3-1/TRBV3-2 NA CASSQEPRTERYF TGTGCCAGCAGCCAAGAGCCCCGGACAGAGCGGTACTTC
TRBJ1-3 NA TRBV7-3 NA CASSFTGGSGNTIYF TGTGCCAGCAGCTTTACTGGTGGCTCTGGAAACACCATATATTTT
TRBJ2-1 TRBD2 TRBV11-3 NA CASSALAGAEGEQFF TGTGCCAGCAGCGCACTAGCGGGAGCTGAGGGTGAGCAGTTCTTC
TRBJ1-6 NA TRBV4-1 once CASSQETQGYNSPLHF TGCGCCAGCAGCCAAGAAACACAGGGTTATAATTCACCCCTCCACTTT
TRBJ2-1 TRBD2 TRBV11-3 once CASSGRTSPNEQFF TGTGCCAGCAGCGGGAGGACTAGCCCAAATGAGCAGTTCTTC
TRBJ2-1 NA TRBV7-2 NA CASSLEGPGLGREQFF TGTGCCAGCAGCTTAGAAGGACCGGGACTTGGGCGTGAGCAGTTCTTC
TRBJ2-1 TRBD2 TRBV7-3 NA CASSRLAYNEQFF TGTGCCAGCAGTCGACTAGCGTACAATGAGCAGTTCTTC
TRBJ1-2 NA TRBV7-2 NA CASSLIQEGNGYTF TGTGCCAGCAGCTTAATACAGGAGGGGAATGGCTACACCTTC
TRBJ1-2 TRBD1 TRBV7-8 NA CASRGTGNYGYTF TGTGCCAGCAGGGGGACAGGGAACTATGGCTACACCTTC
TRBJ2-1 NA TRBV19 NA CASKQINEQFF TGTGCCAGTAAACAGATCAATGAGCAGTTCTTC
TRBJ1-2 NA TRBV4-1 once CASSQFYRRREDYGYTF TGCGCCAGCAGCCAATTCTACAGGCGAAGGGAGGACTATGGCTACACCTTC
TRBJ2-7 NA TRBV7-2 once CASSLGGWSEQYF TGTGCCAGCAGCTTAGGGGGCTGGAGCGAGCAGTACTTC
TRBJ1-5 NA TRBV7-9 NA CASSPDNNQPQHF TGTGCCAGCAGCCCGGACAACAATCAGCCCCAGCATTTT
TRBJ1-2 TRBD1 TRBV7-8 NA CASSRQGAYGYTF TGTGCCAGCAGCCGTCAGGGGGCCTATGGCTACACCTTC
TRBJ2-2 TRBD2 TRBV28 NA CASNGAGAYTGELFF TGTGCCAGCAACGGCGCGGGAGCGTACACCGGGGAGCTGTTTTTT
TRBJ1-4 TRBD1 TRBV4-1 NA CASSQENFRAGGSKLFF TGCGCCAGCAGCCAAGAAAACTTCAGGGCAGGGGGGTCAAAACTGTTTTTT
TRBJ2-1 TRBD2 TRBV9 once CASSVGGSGNNEQFF TGTGCCAGCAGCGTAGGAGGTAGCGGGAATAATGAGCAGTTCTTC
TRBJ1-5 TRBD1 TRBV12-3/TRBV12-4 NA CASSFRGLQPQHF TGTGCCAGCAGTTTCAGGGGGCTTCAGCCCCAGCATTTT
TRBJ2-7 TRBD1 TRBV18 NA CASSPATGGKYEQYF TGTGCCAGCTCACCGGCAACAGGGGGCAAGTACGAGCAGTACTTC
TRBJ2-6 NA TRBV4-3 NA CASSQESQATRGANVLTF TGCGCCAGCAGCCAAGAGTCCCAGGCAACCCGCGGGGCCAACGTCCTGACTTTC
TRBJ1-2 TRBD1 TRBV24-1 once CATSDSDRANYGYTF TGTGCCACCAGTGATTCGGACAGGGCTAACTATGGCTACACCTTC
TRBJ1-1 NA TRBV12-3/TRBV12-4 NA CASSWQGNTEAFF TGTGCCAGCAGTTGGCAGGGGAACACTGAAGCTTTCTTT
TRBJ1-5 NA TRBV28 NA CASSHRVQPQHF TGTGCCAGCAGTCACCGAGTTCAGCCCCAGCATTTT
TRBJ2-1 NA TRBV7-2 NA CASSWGHDSYNEQFF TGTGCCAGCAGCTGGGGACACGACTCCTACAATGAGCAGTTCTTC
TRBJ1-1 NA TRBV19 NA CASSIGGSEAFF TGTGCCAGTAGTATTGGAGGTTCTGAAGCTTTCTTT
TRBJ2-7 TRBD2 TRBV7-9 NA CASSTGLADSYEQYF TGTGCCAGCAGCACGGGACTAGCAGATTCCTACGAGCAGTACTTC
TRBJ1-1 NA TRBV7-9 NA CASTASDTEAFF TGTGCCAGCACCGCTTCGGACACTGAAGCTTTCTTT
TRBJ2-1 NA TRBV11-2 NA CASSRWSNEQFF TGTGCCAGCAGCCGCTGGAGCAATGAGCAGTTCTTC
TRBJ2-1 NA TRBV7-3 NA CASSPREGAVEQFF TGTGCCAGCAGCCCTCGGGAGGGGGCTGTGGAGCAGTTCTTC
TRBJ1-1 NA TRBV20-1 NA CSARQLAEAFF TGCAGTGCCCGACAGTTGGCTGAAGCTTTCTTT
TRBJ2-5 TRBD2 TRBV5-1 NA CASRGLAGETQYF TGCGCCAGCAGGGGACTAGCAGGGGAGACCCAGTACTTC
TRBJ2-3 NA TRBV6-5 NA CASSLVGGILDTQYF TGTGCCAGCAGCCTCGTTGGCGGGATTTTAGATACGCAGTATTTT
TRBJ1-2 NA TRBV7-2 NA CASSLGQGSGYTF TGTGCCAGCAGCTTAGGGCAGGGGTCCGGCTACACCTTC
TRBJ2-3 TRBD2 TRBV6-2/TRBV6-3 NA CASSYGLAGTDTQYF TGTGCCAGCAGTTACGGTCTAGCGGGCACAGATACGCAGTATTTT
TRBJ2-1 NA TRBV28 NA CASTNRGSIRHAGNNEQFF TGTGCCAGCACTAACAGGGGTTCCATTAGACACGCGGGAAACAATGAGCAGTTCTTC
TRBJ1-1 TRBD1 TRBV3-1/TRBV3-2 NA CASSQDVGGRTEAFF TGTGCCAGCAGCCAAGACGTAGGGGGCCGCACTGAAGCTTTCTTT
TRBJ1-6 NA TRBV5-8 NA CASSRSGVDNSPLHF TGTGCCAGCAGCCGCTCCGGGGTCGACAATTCACCCCTCCACTTT
TRBJ1-5 NA TRBV2 NA CASSDQYMDQPQHF TGTGCCAGCAGTGATCAGTATATGGATCAGCCCCAGCATTTT
TRBJ2-7 NA TRBV6-2/TRBV6-3 few CASSYRGREVYEQYF TGTGCCAGCAGTTACCGTGGCAGGGAGGTCTACGAGCAGTACTTC
TRBJ1-2 TRBD1 TRBV3-1/TRBV3-2 NA CASSQGTGRSGYTF TGTGCCAGCAGCCAAGGGACAGGACGTTCGGGCTACACCTTC
TRBJ1-4 NA TRBV4-1 NA CASSQAGGGEKLFF TGCGCCAGCAGCCAAGCAGGTGGAGGCGAAAAACTGTTTTTT
TRBJ2-1 NA TRBV15 NA CATTLGGGNNEQFF TGTGCCACCACCCTAGGGGGGGGTAACAATGAGCAGTTCTTC